Listed here are 29 T cell receptor beta chains from one sample, sequenced in a study of control samples from healthy donors and cancer patients (TCRdb year 2020). To prepare the library, the immunoSEQ multiplex PCR assay was applied. Entries here come from immuneACCESS through TCRdb and include only in-frame sequences with V and J called. Some clones fail to appear in such tables; in the studies checked, an unresolved V gene covers under half of the shortfall, and the cause of the remainder is unknown. The sample records 75,000 to 100,000 clones, 82% of which are singletons. 2% of the sample is in the top ten clones. The sequencing sample was made of blood. Source of these receptors: a man in his 60s in good health.

The table lists this clone with a count of one. The V and J genes are TRBV11-3 and TRBJ2-1, with TRBD2 identical over 11 bases. The CDR3 is 15 amino acids. Germline-derived CDR1 and CDR2 are SGHNT and YENEEA. With 5 bases clipped from V and 5 bases from J, the junction kept 5 bases outside the gene matches. CDR3 bases: TGTGCCAGCAGCCGACTAGCGGGGTACGACAATGAGCAGTTCTTC. Residues: CASSRLAGYDNEQFF. Together with reference TRBV11-3 and TRBJ2-1, the CDR3 gives the full variable domain: EAGVVQSPRYKIIEKKQPVAFWCNPISGHNTLYWYLQNLGQGPELLIRYENEEAVDDSQLPKDRFSAERLKGVDSTLKIQPAELGDSAVYLCASSRLAGYDNEQFFGPGTRLTVL.

This clone showed up just a few times. V is TRBV25-1 and J is TRBJ2-4, with TRBD2 as a possible D gene (6 bases). Deletions cut 4 bases from V and 3 bases from J, with 10 bases between. This CDR3 contains 14 residues. The germline V gene has CDR1 MGHDK and CDR2 SYGVNS. The CDR3 spells CASSVGGIKNIQYF. Written as DNA, the CDR3 is TGTGCCAGCAGTGTCGGGGGAATCAAAAACATTCAGTACTTC.

The chain uses TRBV29-1 and TRBJ1-4; D not certain. CDR3 length equals 13 residues. Germline loops: CDR1 SQVTM, CDR2 ANQGSEA. Trimming left V 5 bases short and J 6 bases short, with 13 bases between. CDR3 residues: CSVLQVTDEKLFF. As DNA, the CDR3 is TGCAGCGTTCTCCAGGTTACGGATGAAAAACTGTTTTTT.

The table lists this clone with a count of one. The rearrangement joins TRBV5-4 to TRBJ2-3; D might be TRBD1 (6 bases). The germline CDR1 and CDR2 sequences are SGHNT and YYREEE (reference sequence). Trimming took off 2 bases at V and 6 bases at J, with 10 bases between the two ends. The CDR3 consists of 13 residues. The CDR3 loop is CASSLNTGDTQYF. CDR3 coding DNA: TGTGCCAGCAGCTTAAACACAGGGGATACGCAGTATTTT. Using reference TRBV5-4 and TRBJ2-3 for the parts outside the CDR3, the full variable domain is ETGVTQSPTHLIKTRGQQVTLRCSSQSGHNTVSWYQQALGQGPQFIFQYYREEENGRGNFPPRFSGLQFPNYSSELNVNALELDDSALYLCASSLNTGDTQYFGPGTRLTVL.

CDR3 amino acids: CSARDSRESFF. The CDR3 DNA is TGCAGTGCTAGAGATTCGAGGGAGTCCTTCTTC. This sequence joins TRBV20-1 and TRBJ2-1, with D perhaps matching TRBD2 (5 bases). The length of the CDR3 is 11 residues. The germline V gene encodes CDR1 DFQATT and CDR2 SNEGSKA (reference sequence). The V gene lost 0 bases and the J gene lost 16 bases, with 13 bases spanning the gap.

J is TRBJ2-1 and V is TRBV5-4, with D perhaps TRBD2 (6 bases). This CDR3 is 16 amino acids long. Per the germline V gene, CDR1 is SGHNT and CDR2 is YYREEE (reference sequence). The V gene lost 0 bases and the J gene lost 0 bases, with 10 bases spanning the gap. The CDR3 loop reads CASSLGGIRSYNEQFF. For the CDR3, the DNA is TGTGCCAGCAGCTTGGGCGGGATCCGCTCCTACAATGAGCAGTTCTTC.

Only a few counts were recorded for this clone. The chain combines TRBV27 with TRBJ1-3, with D possibly TRBD1 on 5 matching bases. Looked up from germline, CDR1 is MNHEY and CDR2 is SMNVEV (reference sequence). With 4 bases removed from V and 0 bases from J, the gap between germline ends came to 13 bases. This CDR3 contains 16 residues. Here the CDR3 reads CASSSPATDSGNTIYF. Written as DNA, the CDR3 is TGTGCCAGCAGTTCCCCCGCGACAGACTCTGGAAACACCATATATTTT.

This chain uses TRBV19 with TRBJ1-1; possible D gene TRBD1, 6 bases. This CDR3 contains 14 residues. Germline loops: CDR1 LNHDA, CDR2 SQIVND (reference sequence). V was trimmed by 6 bases and J by 1 base, leaving 12 bases between them. As DNA, the CDR3 is TGTGCCAGTAGCCCAGGGGTGAGGAACACTGAAGCTTTCTTT. This gives the protein CASSPGVRNTEAFF.

The V gene is TRBV7-2, the J gene TRBJ2-5, with 9 nucleotides matching TRBD1. The CDR3 length is 14 residues. CDR1 SGHTA and CDR2 FQGNSA come from the germline V gene. With 3 bases clipped from V and 5 bases from J, the junction kept 4 bases outside the gene matches. CDR3 in DNA: TGTGCCAGCAGCTTGAACAGGGGGCGGGAGACCCAGTACTTC. Encoded protein: CASSLNRGRETQYF.

J is TRBJ2-3 and V is TRBV7-2, with D perhaps TRBD2 (6 bases). In germline, CDR1 is SGHTA, CDR2 FQGNSA. The CDR3 runs 14 residues. V dropped 5 bases and J dropped 5 bases, with 14 bases sitting between them. Here the CDR3 DNA reads TGTGCCAGCAGCCCTAACGCCGGGGGAGATACGCAGTATTTT. Encoded protein: CASSPNAGGDTQYF.

The gene calls are TRBV28 and TRBJ2-7, with D tentatively TRBD2 (7 bases). Germline V gives CDR1 MDHEN, CDR2 SYDVKM. This CDR3 has 15 amino acids. V lost 8 bases and J 3 bases, leaving 20 bases between the germline ends. CDR3 protein: CASRVKGEGGYEQYF. CDR3 in DNA: TGTGCCAGCCGAGTAAAGGGGGAGGGGGGCTACGAGCAGTACTTC.

CDR3 nucleotides: TGTGCCAGCAGTTACTCCGGGGTTCTGCAAGAGACCCAGTACTTC. This sequence encodes CASSYSGVLQETQYF. The V and J genes are TRBV6-5 and TRBJ2-5; tentatively, D is TRBD2 (5 bases). The CDR3 consists of 15 residues. V lost 0 bases to trimming and J lost 2 bases, with 10 bases between them. Germline lookup yields CDR1 MNHEY and CDR2 SVGAGI.

This clone qualifies as medium-sized. The chain carries TRBV15 and TRBJ2-5; TRBD2 matches 7 bases. The CDR3 loop spans 15 amino acids. The V gene's germline CDR1 is LNHNV and CDR2 YYDKDF (reference sequence). The trim removed 3 bases at V and 5 bases at J, leaving 9 bases unmatched. CDR3 in DNA: TGTGCCACCAGCAGTGGAGCGGGAAGTTCGGAGACCCAGTACTTC. Its translation: CATSSGAGSSETQYF.

The rearrangement links TRBV6-5 to TRBJ1-3; D unclear. CDR3 size: 16 residues. Looked up from germline, CDR1 is MNHEY and CDR2 is SVGAGI. Trimming shortened V by 0 bases and J by 0 bases, and 9 bases separated the two germline ends. The CDR3: CASSYSKASSGNTIYF. In DNA form, the CDR3 reads TGTGCCAGCAGTTACTCGAAGGCGAGCTCTGGAAACACCATATATTTT.

The rearrangement uses TRBV2 and TRBJ2-2; 9 nucleotides agree with TRBD1. J was trimmed by 6 bases and V by 8 bases; bases with no gene match: 16. Germline V CDR1 and CDR2: SNHLY, FYNNEI. This CDR3 region has 17 residues. This chain's CDR3 is CASGRLGGQGWSGELFF. CDR3 DNA sequence: TGTGCCAGCGGACGACTTGGGGGACAGGGTTGGTCCGGGGAGCTGTTTTTT.

For the CDR3, the DNA is TGCGCCAGCAGCTTGGACCCGAGAGTCCTTAACTATGGCTACACCTTC. Translating gives CASSLDPRVLNYGYTF. This chain joins TRBV5-1 and TRBJ1-2; D call uncertain. CDR3 length: 16 amino acids. V gave up 0 bases and J gave up 1 base, with 13 bases separating them. The germline CDR1 and CDR2 sequences are SGHRS and YFSETQ.

The chain links TRBV6-5 to TRBJ2-1; 8 nucleotides match TRBD1. The germline V gene encodes CDR1 MNHEY and CDR2 SVGAGI. The V and J ends lost 7 bases and 6 bases, in that order; junction bases with no gene match: 8. CDR3 length equals 14 residues. As DNA, the CDR3 is TGTGCCAGCAAGATGACAGGGGTCGGCAATGAGCAGTTCTTC. Its translation: CASKMTGVGNEQFF.

The chain links TRBV28 to TRBJ2-1; 10 positions agree with TRBD2. This CDR3 has 15 residues. Germline V gene data show CDR1 as MDHEN and CDR2 as SYDVKM. Trimming removed 6 bases from V and 4 bases from J; junction bases left unmatched: 6. In DNA form, the CDR3 reads TGTGCCAGCAGACTCGGGACTAGCGTATACAATGAGCAGTTCTTC. Protein product: CASRLGTSVYNEQFF. Complete variable domain (other parts from reference TRBV28 and TRBJ2-1): DVKVTQSSRYLVKRTGEKVFLECVQDMDHENMFWYRQDPGLGLRLIYFSYDVKMKEKGDIPEGYSVSREKKERFSLILESASTNQTSMYLCASRLGTSVYNEQFFGPGTRLTVL.

The rearrangement links TRBV5-1 to TRBJ2-5, with D maybe TRBD2 (5 bases). Germline V gene data show CDR1 as SGHRS and CDR2 as YFSETQ. Trimming pared 5 bases from V and 0 bases from J, leaving 14 bases between. The length of the CDR3 is 15 residues. The CDR3: CASSNLAEHQETQYF. In DNA, the CDR3 is TGCGCCAGCAGTAACCTAGCCGAGCACCAAGAGACCCAGTACTTC.

About this clone: Within the sample, other DNA sequences also encode this same CDR3. The chain links TRBV30 to TRBJ1-5, with 10 positions matching TRBD1. Germline V gene data show CDR1 as GTSNPN and CDR2 as SVGIG (reference sequence). The CDR3 has 14 amino acids. Unmatched junction bases numbered 2, after V lost 0 bases and J lost 6 bases. CDR3 DNA: TGTGCCTGGAGTGTGCGGACAGGGGGTCAGCCCCAGCATTTT. Its translation: CAWSVRTGGQPQHF.

The gene calls are TRBV7-9 and TRBJ1-4; D ambiguous. With 2 bases removed from V and 3 bases from J, the gap between germline ends came to 4 bases. Germline CDR1 and CDR2: SEHNR and FQNEAQ (reference sequence). The CDR3 sequence is 13 residues long. CDR3 bases: TGTGCCAGCAGCTTACAGTCTAATGAAAAACTGTTTTTT. Translation: CASSLQSNEKLFF. The complete variable domain, with remaining parts taken from reference TRBV7-9 and TRBJ1-4, reads DTGVSQNPRHKITKRGQNVTFRCDPISEHNRLYWYRQTLGQGPEFLTYFQNEAQLEKSRLLSDRFSAERPKGSFSTLEIQRTEQGDSAMYLCASSLQSNEKLFFGSGTQLSVL.

The CDR3 loop is CAWSVPGASRGNQPQHF. CDR3 nucleotides: TGTGCCTGGAGTGTACCCGGCGCATCCAGGGGCAATCAGCCCCAGCATTTT. The chain recombines TRBV30 with TRBJ1-5, with a possible D match to TRBD1 (5 bases). The CDR3 sequence is 17 residues long. V was pared by 0 bases and J by 2 bases, with 17 bases between. Germline V lookup: CDR1 GTSNPN, CDR2 SVGIG (reference sequence).

V is TRBV11-3 and J is TRBJ2-2; maybe TRBD2 (6 bases). Germline CDR1 and CDR2: SGHNT and YENEEA. Trimming shortened V by 8 bases and J by 5 bases, and 12 bases separated the two germline ends. This CDR3 has 13 amino acids. For the CDR3, the DNA is TGTGCCAGCGAAAGAGGGACTACCGGGGAGCTGTTTTTT. It specifies CASERGTTGELFF.

The J gene is TRBJ2-7, the V gene TRBV7-3; 8 bases line up with TRBD1. There are 15 residues in the CDR3. V lost 1 base and J lost 5; bases outside the gene matches: 7. The germline V gene encodes CDR1 SGHTA and CDR2 FQGTGA. The DNA of the CDR3 is TGTGCCAGCAGCTTAAGTTGGACAGGGTTAGACGAGCAGTACTTC. Residues: CASSLSWTGLDEQYF.

This chain joins TRBV28 and TRBJ1-5; the D gene is possibly TRBD1 (6 bases). This CDR3 is built from 13 residues. CDR1 and CDR2 from the germline V gene are MDHEN and SYDVKM. With 8 bases removed from V and 11 bases from J, the gap between germline ends came to 19 bases. As DNA, the CDR3 is TGTGCCAGCGGGAGAGAGGGGGGCCACGCCCAGCATTTT. As protein: CASGREGGHAQHF.

The chain carries TRBV28 and TRBJ2-7, with 9 bases that match TRBD1. The J segment lost 3 bases and the V segment lost 6 bases, leaving 6 bases of the junction unmatched. CDR1 and CDR2 from the germline V gene are MDHEN and SYDVKM. The CDR3 has 14 amino acids. The CDR3 region is CASRRDREFYEQYF. For the CDR3, the DNA is TGTGCCAGCAGGCGGGACAGGGAATTCTACGAGCAGTACTTC.

Written as DNA, the CDR3 is TGTGCCAGCAGCTTAATTAGCCTGCTAGCGACCCGAAACAGGAATGAGCAGTTCTTC. Its protein is CASSLISLLATRNRNEQFF. The rearrangement uses TRBV7-9 and TRBJ2-1; D is perhaps TRBD2 (6 bases). The CDR3 extends over 19 amino acids. The V gene's germline CDR1 is SEHNR and CDR2 FQNEAQ (reference sequence). The V end was cut by 2 bases, the J end by 7 bases, with 27 bases between.

This clone was seen only a few times. V is TRBV9 and J is TRBJ2-3; D ambiguous. CDR1 is SGDLS, CDR2 YYNGEE, per germline. Deletions cut 3 bases from V and 0 bases from J, with 8 bases between. This CDR3 is built from 14 residues. CDR3 DNA: TGTGCCAGCAGCGGGTCATGGAGCACAGATACGCAGTATTTT. Amino acids: CASSGSWSTDTQYF.

The rearrangement joins TRBV20-1 to TRBJ2-1, with 13 bases that match TRBD2. The CDR3 has 15 amino acids. Per the germline V gene, CDR1 is DFQATT and CDR2 is SNEGSKA (reference sequence). With V trimmed by 3 bases and J by 7 bases, 6 bases remained unmatched. The CDR3 reads CSASEGTSGKNEQFF. The CDR3 DNA reads as TGCAGTGCTAGTGAGGGGACTAGCGGGAAGAATGAGCAGTTCTTC.